This T cell receptor (beta chain) was recovered during a study of blood T cell repertoires in COVID-19. Study-level information: Samples of COVID-19 (acute and convalescent) were obtained from the United States, Italy and Spain. T cells, B-cell-depleted T cells, or PBMCs provided the cDNA or gDNA that served as material.

Repertoires were generated with immunoSEQ multiplex PCR, while TCRdb's copy carries only in-frame clones and drops some. The table lists about 190,000 clones, 88% of them singletons. Trimming stripped 4 bases from V and 5 bases from J, with 13 bases between. Germline lookup yields CDR1 MDHEN and CDR2 SYDVKM. The CDR3 is 14 amino acids. The J gene is TRBJ2-3, the V gene TRBV28, with TRBD2 as a possible D gene (6 bases). The TCR sequence derives from a middle-aged woman who had recovered from COVID-19. Sequenced material: peripheral blood. The CDR3: CASSWASVGDTQYF. CDR3 DNA: TGTGCCAGCAGTTGGGCTAGCGTTGGAGATACGCAGTATTTT.